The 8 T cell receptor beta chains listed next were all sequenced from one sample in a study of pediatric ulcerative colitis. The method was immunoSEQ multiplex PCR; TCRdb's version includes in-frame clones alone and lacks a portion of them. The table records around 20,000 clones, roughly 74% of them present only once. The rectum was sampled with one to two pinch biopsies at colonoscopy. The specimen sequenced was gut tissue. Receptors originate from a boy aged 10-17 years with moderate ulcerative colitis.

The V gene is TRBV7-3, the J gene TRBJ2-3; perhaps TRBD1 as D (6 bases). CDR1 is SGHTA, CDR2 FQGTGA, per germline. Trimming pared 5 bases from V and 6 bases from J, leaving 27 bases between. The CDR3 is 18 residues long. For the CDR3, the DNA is TGTGCCAGCAGCCCGACACGAACAGGGATCGAGGCACGGGATACGCAGTATTTT. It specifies CASSPTRTGIEARDTQYF.

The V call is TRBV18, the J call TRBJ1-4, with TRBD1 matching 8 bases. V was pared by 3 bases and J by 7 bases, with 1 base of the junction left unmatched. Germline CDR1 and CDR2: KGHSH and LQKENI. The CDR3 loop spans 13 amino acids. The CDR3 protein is CASSPGQGEKLFF. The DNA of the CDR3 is TGTGCCAGCTCACCTGGACAGGGTGAAAAACTGTTTTTT. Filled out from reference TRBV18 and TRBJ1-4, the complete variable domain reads NAGVMQNPRHLVRRRGQEARLRCSPMKGHSHVYWYRQLPEEGLKFMVYLQKENIIDESGMPKERFSAEFPKEGPSILRIQQVVRGDSAAYFCASSPGQGEKLFFGSGTQLSVL.

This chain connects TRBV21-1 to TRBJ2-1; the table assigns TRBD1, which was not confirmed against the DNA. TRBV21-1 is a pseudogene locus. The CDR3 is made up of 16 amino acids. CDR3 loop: CASSKKDRGSYNEQFF. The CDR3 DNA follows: TGTGCCAGCAGCAAAAAGGACAGGGGCTCCTACAATGAGCAGTTCTTC.

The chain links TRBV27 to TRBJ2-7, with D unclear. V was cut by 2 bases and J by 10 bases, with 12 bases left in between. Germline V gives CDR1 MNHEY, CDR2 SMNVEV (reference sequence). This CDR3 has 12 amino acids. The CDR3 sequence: CASSLTQRRQYF. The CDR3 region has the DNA TGTGCCAGCAGTTTAACCCAGAGGCGACAGTACTTC.

The CDR3 region is CASSPLTGNNPQHF. The CDR3 DNA reads as TGTGCCAGCTCACCACTGACAGGGAATAACCCCCAGCATTTT. The gene calls are TRBV18 and TRBJ1-5; 7 positions match TRBD1. The CDR3 is 14 residues long. Trimming at V came to 1 base and at J to 10 bases, leaving 7 bases not matched to a gene. The germline V gene has CDR1 KGHSH and CDR2 LQKENI.

The CDR3 DNA reads TGTGCCAGCAGCCAATGTCAGTTCTTC. Its translation is CASSQCQFF. The rearrangement joins TRBV3-2 to TRBJ2-1. TRBV3-2 is a pseudogene locus. The CDR3 is 9 residues long.

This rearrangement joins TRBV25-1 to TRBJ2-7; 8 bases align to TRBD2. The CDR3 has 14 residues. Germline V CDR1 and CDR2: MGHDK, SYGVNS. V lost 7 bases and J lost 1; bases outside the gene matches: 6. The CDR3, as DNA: TGTGCCAGCACGGGACTAGACTTTTCCTACGAGCAGTACTTC. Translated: CASTGLDFSYEQYF.

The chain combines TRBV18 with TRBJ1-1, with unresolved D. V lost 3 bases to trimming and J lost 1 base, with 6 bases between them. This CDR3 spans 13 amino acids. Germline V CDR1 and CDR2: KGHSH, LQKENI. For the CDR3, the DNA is TGTGCCAGCTCACCGGACCAGAACACTGAAGCTTTCTTT. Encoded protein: CASSPDQNTEAFF.